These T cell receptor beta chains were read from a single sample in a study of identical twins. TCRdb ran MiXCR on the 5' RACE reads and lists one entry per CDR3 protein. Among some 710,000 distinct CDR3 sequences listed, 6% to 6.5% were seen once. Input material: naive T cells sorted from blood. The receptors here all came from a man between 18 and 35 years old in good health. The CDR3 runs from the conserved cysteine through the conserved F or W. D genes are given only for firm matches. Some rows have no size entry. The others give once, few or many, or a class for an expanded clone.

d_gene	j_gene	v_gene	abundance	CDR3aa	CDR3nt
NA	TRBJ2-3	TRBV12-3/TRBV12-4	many	CASSWTLTDTQYF	TGTGCCAGCAGCTGGACTCTCACAGATACGCAGTATTTT
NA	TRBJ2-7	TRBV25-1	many	CASTGTLNYEQYF	TGTGCCAGTACCGGGACTTTAAACTACGAGCAGTACTTC
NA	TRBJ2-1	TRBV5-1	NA	CASSLVSRNTLGQFF	TGCGCCAGCAGCTTGGTATCTAGGAATACCCTTGGGCAGTTCTTC
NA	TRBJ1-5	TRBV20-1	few	CSARDSSRHSSNQPQHF	TGCAGTGCTAGAGATAGTAGCCGACACTCGAGCAATCAGCCCCAGCATTTT
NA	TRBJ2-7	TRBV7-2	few	CASSLATEYEQYF	TGTGCCAGCAGCTTAGCGACAGAATACGAGCAGTACTTC
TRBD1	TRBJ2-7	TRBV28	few	CASRPGQGTLYEQYF	TGTGCCAGCAGACCCGGACAGGGGACCCTCTACGAGCAGTACTTC
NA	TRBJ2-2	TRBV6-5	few	CASSYRTSTGELFF	TGTGCCAGCAGTTATAGGACATCCACCGGGGAGCTGTTTTTT
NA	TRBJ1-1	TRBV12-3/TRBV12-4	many	CASSPGPDRNTEAFF	TGTGCCAGCAGTCCCGGACCGGACAGGAACACTGAAGCTTTCTTT
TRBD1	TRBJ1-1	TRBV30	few	CAWATGQGRTEAFF	TGTGCCTGGGCGACGGGACAGGGGAGGACTGAAGCTTTCTTT
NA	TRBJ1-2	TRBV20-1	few	CSARGQVYGYTF	TGCAGTGCTAGAGGACAGGTCTATGGCTACACCTTC
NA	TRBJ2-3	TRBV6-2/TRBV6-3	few	CASGWDGGPQYF	TGTGCCAGCGGTTGGGATGGGGGGCCGCAGTATTTT
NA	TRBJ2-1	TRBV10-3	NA	CAIPANREWPYNEQFF	TGTGCCATCCCCGCTAACAGGGAATGGCCCTACAATGAGCAGTTCTTC
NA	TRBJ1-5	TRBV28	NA	CASSSGGASLAQHF	TGTGCCAGCAGTTCAGGAGGAGCGAGTTTAGCCCAGCATTTT
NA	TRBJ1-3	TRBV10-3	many	CAISESGGDSGNTIYF	TGTGCCATCAGTGAGTCAGGAGGGGACTCTGGAAACACCATATATTTT
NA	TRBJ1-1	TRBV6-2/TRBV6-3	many	CASNEGNTEAFF	TGTGCCAGCAACGAGGGGAACACTGAAGCTTTCTTT
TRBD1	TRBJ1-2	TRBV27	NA	CASSPDRALYGYTF	TGTGCCAGCAGCCCCGACAGGGCCCTCTATGGCTACACCTTC
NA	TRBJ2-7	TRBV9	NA	CASSVGSGSETYEQYF	TGTGCCAGCAGCGTAGGATCGGGGAGTGAGACCTACGAGCAGTACTTC
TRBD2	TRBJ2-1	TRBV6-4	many	CASSDSGLAGSYNEQFF	TGTGCCAGCAGTGACTCGGGGCTAGCGGGATCCTACAATGAGCAGTTCTTC
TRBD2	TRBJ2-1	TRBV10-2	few	CASRGLARSYNEQFF	TGCGCCAGCAGGGGACTAGCTAGGTCCTACAATGAGCAGTTCTTC
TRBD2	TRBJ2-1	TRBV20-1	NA	CRATRGAGGPRNEQFF	TGCCGTGCTACCCGGGGAGCGGGAGGGCCACGGAATGAGCAGTTCTTC
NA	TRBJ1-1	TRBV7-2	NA	CASSQMVLRGNTEAFF	TGTGCCAGCAGCCAAATGGTCCTAAGGGGAAACACTGAAGCTTTCTTT
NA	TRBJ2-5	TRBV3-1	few	CASSQVVAEETQYF	TGTGCCAGCAGCCAAGTCGTAGCGGAAGAGACCCAGTACTTC
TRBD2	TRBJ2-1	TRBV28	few	CASSTRTSGRINEQFF	TGTGCCAGCAGCACCCGGACTAGCGGGAGAATCAATGAGCAGTTCTTC
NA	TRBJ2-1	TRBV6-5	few	CASSYRTGPNHEQFF	TGTGCCAGCAGTTACCGGACGGGACCCAACCATGAGCAGTTCTTC
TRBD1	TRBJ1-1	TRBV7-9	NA	CASSGDRDAFF	TGTGCCAGCAGCGGTGACAGGGACGCTTTCTTT
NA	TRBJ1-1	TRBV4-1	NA	CASSSRWPENTEAFF	TGCGCCAGCAGCTCCCGCTGGCCAGAGAACACTGAAGCTTTCTTT
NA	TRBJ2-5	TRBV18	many	CASSPGGETQYF	TGTGCCAGCAGTCCGGGTGGGGAGACCCAGTACTTC
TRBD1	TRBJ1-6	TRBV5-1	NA	CASRTDRGDSPLHF	TGCGCCAGCCGAACGGACAGGGGTGATTCACCCCTCCACTTT
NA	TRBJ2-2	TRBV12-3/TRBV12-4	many	CASSQGHQNTGELFF	TGTGCCAGCAGCCAAGGACACCAGAACACCGGGGAGCTGTTTTTT
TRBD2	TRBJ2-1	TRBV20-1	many	CSAGRAGISNEQFF	TGCAGTGCTGGGAGGGCCGGGATCTCCAATGAGCAGTTCTTC
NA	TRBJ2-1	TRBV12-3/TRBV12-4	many	CASKNHGSSDNEQFF	TGTGCCAGCAAGAATCACGGGAGTAGTGACAATGAGCAGTTCTTC
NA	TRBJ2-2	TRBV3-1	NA	CASSPRGIGSGELFF	TGTGCCAGCAGCCCGCGCGGGATAGGTTCCGGGGAGCTGTTTTTT
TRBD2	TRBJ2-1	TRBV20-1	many	CSAEGKLAGIYNEQFF	TGCAGTGCGGAAGGAAAACTAGCGGGCATATACAATGAGCAGTTCTTC
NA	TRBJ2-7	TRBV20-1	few	CSARDDTGGHTYEQYF	TGCAGTGCTAGAGATGATACTGGGGGGCACACCTACGAGCAGTACTTC
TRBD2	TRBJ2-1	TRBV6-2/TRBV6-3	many	CASSFDLLAAQANEQFF	TGTGCCAGCAGTTTCGACCTTCTAGCGGCCCAGGCCAATGAGCAGTTCTTC
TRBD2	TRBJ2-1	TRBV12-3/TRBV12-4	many	CASSRGGSSNEQFF	TGTGCCAGCAGTAGGGGCGGGAGTTCGAATGAGCAGTTCTTC
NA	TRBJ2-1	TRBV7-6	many	CASSLVRGPRGNEQFF	TGTGCCAGCAGCTTAGTGAGGGGTCCGAGGGGCAATGAGCAGTTCTTC
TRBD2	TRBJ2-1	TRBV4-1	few	CASSQTLAEQFF	TGCGCCAGCAGCCAAACACTAGCGGAGCAGTTCTTC
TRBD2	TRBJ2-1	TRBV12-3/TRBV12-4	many	CASSEGLASSYNEQFF	TGTGCCAGCAGTGAGGGACTAGCTAGCTCCTACAATGAGCAGTTCTTC
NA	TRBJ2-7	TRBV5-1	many	CASSGRDMTYEQYF	TGCGCCAGCAGCGGCCGGGACATGACCTACGAGCAGTACTTC
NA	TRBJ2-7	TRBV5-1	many	CASSLEAGEQYF	TGTGCCAGCAGCTTGGAGGCTGGCGAGCAGTACTTC
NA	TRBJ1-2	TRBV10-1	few	CASSEDGALGYTF	TGCGCCAGCAGTGAGGACGGGGCGCTTGGCTACACCTTC
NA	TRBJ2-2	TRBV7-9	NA	CASSPRIGGTGELFF	TGTGCCAGCAGCCCTCGGATAGGGGGCACCGGGGAGCTGTTTTTT
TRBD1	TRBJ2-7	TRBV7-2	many	CASSTRQGNSYEQYF	TGTGCCAGCAGCACCCGACAGGGGAACTCCTACGAGCAGTACTTC
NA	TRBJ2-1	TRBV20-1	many	CSARVGLYNEQFF	TGCAGTGCTAGAGTTGGCCTCTACAATGAGCAGTTCTTC
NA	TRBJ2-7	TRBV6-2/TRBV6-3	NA	CASSYSGWSDHEQYF	TGTGCCAGCAGTTACTCGGGGTGGAGCGACCACGAGCAGTACTTC
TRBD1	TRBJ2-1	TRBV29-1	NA	CSVDGPGGYNEQFF	TGCAGCGTTGATGGTCCAGGGGGCTACAATGAGCAGTTCTTC
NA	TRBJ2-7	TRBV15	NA	CATSTGEGALPYEQYF	TGTGCCACCAGCACAGGGGAGGGGGCTCTACCCTACGAGCAGTACTTC
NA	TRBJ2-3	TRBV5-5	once	CASTLGPGRTDTQYF	TGTGCCAGCACTCTGGGTCCGGGGAGGACAGATACGCAGTATTTT
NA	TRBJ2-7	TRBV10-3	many	CAISPEERISYEQYF	TGTGCCATCAGTCCCGAGGAACGGATCTCCTACGAGCAGTACTTC
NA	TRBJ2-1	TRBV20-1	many	CSASDGTHTYNEQFF	TGCAGTGCATCAGACGGGACTCACACCTACAATGAGCAGTTCTTC
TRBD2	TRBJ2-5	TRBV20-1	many	CSASGLAGGLETQYF	TGCAGTGCTAGTGGGCTAGCGGGAGGGCTTGAGACCCAGTACTTC